Here is one T cell receptor beta chain with its context. This specimen comes from a study of blood T cell repertoires in COVID-19. This CDR3 is 15 amino acids long. Sequencing used immunoSEQ multiplex PCR; TCRdb keeps in-frame clones, though not all of them. The table has roughly 200,000 clones, 83% seen once. The receptor comes from a man aged 35 to 55 with active or convalescent COVID-19. Sequencing used peripheral blood. This chain joins TRBV1 and TRBJ2-2; TRBD2 is the table's D call, not checked against the DNA. TRBV1 is marked as a pseudogene. CDR3 in amino acids: CTSSRLGGSTGELFF. For the CDR3, the DNA is TGCACCAGCAGCCGTCTTGGGGGGTCCACCGGGGAGCTGTTTTTT.